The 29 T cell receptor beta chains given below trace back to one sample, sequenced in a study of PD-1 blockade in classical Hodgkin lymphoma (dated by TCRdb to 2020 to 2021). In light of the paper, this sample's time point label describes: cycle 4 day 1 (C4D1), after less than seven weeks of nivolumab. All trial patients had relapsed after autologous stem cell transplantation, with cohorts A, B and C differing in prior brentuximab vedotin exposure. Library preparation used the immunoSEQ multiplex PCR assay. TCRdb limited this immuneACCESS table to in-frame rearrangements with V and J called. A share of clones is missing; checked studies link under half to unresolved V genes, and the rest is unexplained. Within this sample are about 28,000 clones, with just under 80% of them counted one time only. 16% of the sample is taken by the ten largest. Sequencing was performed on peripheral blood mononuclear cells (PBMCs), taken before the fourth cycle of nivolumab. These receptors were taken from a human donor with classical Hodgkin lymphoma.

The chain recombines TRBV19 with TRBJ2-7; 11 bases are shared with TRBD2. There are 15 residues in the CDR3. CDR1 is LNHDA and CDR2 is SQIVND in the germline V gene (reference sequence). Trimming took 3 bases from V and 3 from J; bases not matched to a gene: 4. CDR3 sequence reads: CASSMGLAADYEQYF. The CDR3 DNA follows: TGTGCCAGTAGTATGGGACTAGCGGCAGACTACGAGCAGTACTTC.

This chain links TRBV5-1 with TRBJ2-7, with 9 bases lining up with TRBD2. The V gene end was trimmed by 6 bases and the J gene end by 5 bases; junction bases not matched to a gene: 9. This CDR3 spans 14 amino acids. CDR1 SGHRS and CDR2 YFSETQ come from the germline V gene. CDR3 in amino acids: CASTSIAGANEQYF. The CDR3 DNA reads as TGCGCCAGCACGTCCATAGCGGGAGCGAACGAGCAGTACTTC.

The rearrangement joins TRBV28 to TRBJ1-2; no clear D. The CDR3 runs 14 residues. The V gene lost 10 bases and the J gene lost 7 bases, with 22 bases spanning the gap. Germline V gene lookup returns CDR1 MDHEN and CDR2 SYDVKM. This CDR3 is CATIKTGRTFGYTF. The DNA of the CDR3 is TGTGCCACAATCAAGACGGGTCGGACTTTTGGCTACACCTTC.

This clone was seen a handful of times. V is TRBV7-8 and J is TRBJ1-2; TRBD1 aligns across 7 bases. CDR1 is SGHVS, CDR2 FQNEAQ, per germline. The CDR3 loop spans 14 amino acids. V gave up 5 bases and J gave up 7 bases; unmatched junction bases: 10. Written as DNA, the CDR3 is TGTGCCAGCAGCACGCGAGGGGGCACAGTTGGCTACACCTTC. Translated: CASSTRGGTVGYTF.

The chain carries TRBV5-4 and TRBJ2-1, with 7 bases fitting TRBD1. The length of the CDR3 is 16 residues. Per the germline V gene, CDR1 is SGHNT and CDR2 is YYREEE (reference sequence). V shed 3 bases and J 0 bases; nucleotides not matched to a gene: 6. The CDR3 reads CASSSPRDSSYNEQFF. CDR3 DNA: TGTGCCAGCAGCTCGCCCCGGGACAGCTCCTACAATGAGCAGTTCTTC.

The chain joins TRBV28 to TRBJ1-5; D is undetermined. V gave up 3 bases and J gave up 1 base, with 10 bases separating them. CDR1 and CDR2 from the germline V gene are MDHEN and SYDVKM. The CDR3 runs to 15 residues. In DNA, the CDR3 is TGTGCCAGCAGTTTGCGGGTTTGGAGCAATCAGCCCCAGCATTTT. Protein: CASSLRVWSNQPQHF.

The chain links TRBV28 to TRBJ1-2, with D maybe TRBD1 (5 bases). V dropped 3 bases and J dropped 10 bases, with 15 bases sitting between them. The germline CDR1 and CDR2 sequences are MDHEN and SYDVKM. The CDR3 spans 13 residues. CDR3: CASSFGGSIDYTF. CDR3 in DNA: TGTGCCAGCAGTTTCGGGGGGTCTATTGACTACACCTTC.

CDR3 DNA sequence: TGCGCCAGCAGCCCCGCTACTAGCGGAGTTAACACCGGGGAGCTGTTTTTT. This translates into CASSPATSGVNTGELFF. This chain connects TRBV5-1 to TRBJ2-2; 8 bases are shared with TRBD2. CDR1 is SGHRS and CDR2 is YFSETQ in the germline V gene. The CDR3 is 17 amino acids. V was pared by 4 bases and J by 2 bases, with 10 bases of the junction left unmatched.

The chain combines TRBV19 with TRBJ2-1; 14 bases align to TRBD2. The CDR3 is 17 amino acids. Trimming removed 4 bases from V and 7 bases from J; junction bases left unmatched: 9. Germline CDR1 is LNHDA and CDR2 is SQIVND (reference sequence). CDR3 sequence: CASSRGTSGSSVNEQFF. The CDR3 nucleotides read TGTGCCAGTAGTAGGGGGACTAGCGGGAGTTCAGTGAATGAGCAGTTCTTC. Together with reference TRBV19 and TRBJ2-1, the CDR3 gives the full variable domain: DGGITQSPKYLFRKEGQNVTLSCEQNLNHDAMYWYRQDPGQGLRLIYYSQIVNDFQKGDIAEGYSVSREKKESFPLTVTSAQKNPTAFYLCASSRGTSGSSVNEQFFGPGTRLTVL.

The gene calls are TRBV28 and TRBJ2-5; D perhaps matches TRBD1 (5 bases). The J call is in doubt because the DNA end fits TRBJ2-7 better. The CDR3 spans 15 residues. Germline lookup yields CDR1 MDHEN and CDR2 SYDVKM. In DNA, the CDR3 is TGTGCCAGCAGTTTTTCCTTAGGACAAGCCTACGAGCAGTACTTC. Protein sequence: CASSFSLGQAYEQYF.

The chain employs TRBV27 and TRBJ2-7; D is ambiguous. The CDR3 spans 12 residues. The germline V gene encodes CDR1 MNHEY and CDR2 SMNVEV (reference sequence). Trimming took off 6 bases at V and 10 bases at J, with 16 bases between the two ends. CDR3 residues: CASSPELGKQYF. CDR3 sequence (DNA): TGTGCCAGCAGCCCAGAGTTGGGTAAACAGTACTTC.

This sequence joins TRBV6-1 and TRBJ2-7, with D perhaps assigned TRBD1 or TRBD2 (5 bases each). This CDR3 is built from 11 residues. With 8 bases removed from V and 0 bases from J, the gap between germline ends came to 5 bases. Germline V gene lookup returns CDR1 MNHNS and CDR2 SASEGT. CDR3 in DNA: TGTGCCAGCGGGACCTCCTACGAGCAGTACTTC. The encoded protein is CASGTSYEQYF.

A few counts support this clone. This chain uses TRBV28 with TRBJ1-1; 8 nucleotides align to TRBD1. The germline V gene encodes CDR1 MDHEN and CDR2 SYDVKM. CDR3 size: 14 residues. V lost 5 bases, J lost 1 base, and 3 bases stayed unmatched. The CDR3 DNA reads TGTGCCAGCAGTGCGGGACAGGCGAACACTGAAGCTTTCTTT. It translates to CASSAGQANTEAFF.

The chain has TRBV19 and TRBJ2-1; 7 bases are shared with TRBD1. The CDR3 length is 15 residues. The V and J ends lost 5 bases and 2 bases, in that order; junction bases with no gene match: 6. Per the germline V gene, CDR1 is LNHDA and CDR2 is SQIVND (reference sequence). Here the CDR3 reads CASSLKTGTYNEQFF. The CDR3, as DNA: TGTGCCAGTAGTCTTAAGACAGGGACCTACAATGAGCAGTTCTTC.

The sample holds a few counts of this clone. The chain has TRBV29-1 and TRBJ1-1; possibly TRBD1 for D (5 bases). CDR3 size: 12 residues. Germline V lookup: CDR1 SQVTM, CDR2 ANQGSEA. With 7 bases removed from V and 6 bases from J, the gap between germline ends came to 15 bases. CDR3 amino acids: CSAGHLMSEAFF. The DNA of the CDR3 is TGCAGCGCCGGACACTTGATGTCTGAAGCTTTCTTT.

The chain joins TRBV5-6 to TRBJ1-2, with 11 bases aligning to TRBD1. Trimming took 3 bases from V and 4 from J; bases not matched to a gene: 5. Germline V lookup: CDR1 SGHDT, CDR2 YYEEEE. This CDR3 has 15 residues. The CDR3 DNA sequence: TGTGCCAGCAGCTACTCGGGACAGGGGGTCTATGGCTACACCTTC. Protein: CASSYSGQGVYGYTF.

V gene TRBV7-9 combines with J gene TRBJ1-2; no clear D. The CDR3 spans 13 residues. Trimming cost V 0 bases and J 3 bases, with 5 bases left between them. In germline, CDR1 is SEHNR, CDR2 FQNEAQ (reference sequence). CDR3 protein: CASSLAQHYGYTF. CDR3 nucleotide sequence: TGTGCCAGCAGCTTAGCACAGCACTATGGCTACACCTTC.

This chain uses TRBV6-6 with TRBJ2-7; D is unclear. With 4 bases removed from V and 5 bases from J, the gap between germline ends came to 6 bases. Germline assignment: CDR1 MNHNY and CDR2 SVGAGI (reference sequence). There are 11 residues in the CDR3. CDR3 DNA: TGTGCCAGCAGTTTTATCCACGAGCAGTACTTC. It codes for CASSFIHEQYF.

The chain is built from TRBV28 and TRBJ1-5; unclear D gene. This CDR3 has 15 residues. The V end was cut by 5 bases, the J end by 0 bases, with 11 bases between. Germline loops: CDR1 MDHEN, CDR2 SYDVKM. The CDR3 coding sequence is TGTGCCAGCAGTGAGGCAGGAACTAGCAATCAGCCCCAGCATTTT. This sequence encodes CASSEAGTSNQPQHF.

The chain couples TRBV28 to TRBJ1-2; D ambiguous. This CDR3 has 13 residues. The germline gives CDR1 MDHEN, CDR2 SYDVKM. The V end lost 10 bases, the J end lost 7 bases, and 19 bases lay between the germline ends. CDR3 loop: CATKNPFEAGYTF. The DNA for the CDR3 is TGTGCCACCAAGAACCCTTTTGAGGCTGGCTACACCTTC.

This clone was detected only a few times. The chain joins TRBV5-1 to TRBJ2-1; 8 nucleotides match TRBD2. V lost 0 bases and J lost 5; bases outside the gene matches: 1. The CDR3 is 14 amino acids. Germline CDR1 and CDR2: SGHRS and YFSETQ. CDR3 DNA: TGCGCCAGCAGCTTGGCACTAGCGGACAATGAGCAGTTCTTC. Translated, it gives CASSLALADNEQFF.

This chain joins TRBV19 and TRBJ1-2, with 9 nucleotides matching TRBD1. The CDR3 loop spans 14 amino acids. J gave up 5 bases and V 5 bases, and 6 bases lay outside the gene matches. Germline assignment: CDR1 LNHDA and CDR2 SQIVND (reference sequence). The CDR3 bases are TGTGCCAGTAGTTTCCCGGACAGGGGATATGGCTACACCTTC. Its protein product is CASSFPDRGYGYTF.

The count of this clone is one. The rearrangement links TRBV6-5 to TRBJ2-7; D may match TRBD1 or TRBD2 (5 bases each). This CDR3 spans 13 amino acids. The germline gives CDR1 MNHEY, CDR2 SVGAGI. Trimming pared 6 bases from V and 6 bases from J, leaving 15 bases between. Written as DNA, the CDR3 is TGTGCCAGCAGGAACCCGCCTGGGGGCGAGCAGTACTTC. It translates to CASRNPPGGEQYF.

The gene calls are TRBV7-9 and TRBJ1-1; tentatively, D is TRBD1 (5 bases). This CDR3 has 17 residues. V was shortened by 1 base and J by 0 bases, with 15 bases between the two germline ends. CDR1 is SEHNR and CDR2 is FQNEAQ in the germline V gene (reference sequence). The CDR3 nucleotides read TGTGCCAGCAGCTTAGTCGTAGGGGCCCCAATGAACACTGAAGCTTTCTTT. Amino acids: CASSLVVGAPMNTEAFF.

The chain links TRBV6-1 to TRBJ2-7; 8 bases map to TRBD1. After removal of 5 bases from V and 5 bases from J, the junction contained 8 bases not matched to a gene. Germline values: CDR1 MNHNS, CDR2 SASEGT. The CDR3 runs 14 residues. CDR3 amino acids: CASSRAGGVHEQYF. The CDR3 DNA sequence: TGTGCCAGCAGTAGAGCAGGGGGCGTCCACGAGCAGTACTTC.

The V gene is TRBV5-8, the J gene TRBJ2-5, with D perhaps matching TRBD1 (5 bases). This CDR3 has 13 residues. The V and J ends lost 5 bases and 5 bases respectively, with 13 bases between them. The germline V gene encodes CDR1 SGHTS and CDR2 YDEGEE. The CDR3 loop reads CASSLGLGETQYF. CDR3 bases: TGTGCCAGCAGTCTGGGGCTCGGGGAGACCCAGTACTTC.

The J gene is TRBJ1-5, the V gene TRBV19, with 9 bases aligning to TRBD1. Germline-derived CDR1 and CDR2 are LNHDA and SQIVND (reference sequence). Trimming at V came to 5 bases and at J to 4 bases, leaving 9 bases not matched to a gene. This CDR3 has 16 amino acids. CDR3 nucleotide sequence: TGTGCCAGTAGTCTACAGGGGGCCCCCCAGAATCAGCCCCAGCATTTT. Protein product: CASSLQGAPQNQPQHF.

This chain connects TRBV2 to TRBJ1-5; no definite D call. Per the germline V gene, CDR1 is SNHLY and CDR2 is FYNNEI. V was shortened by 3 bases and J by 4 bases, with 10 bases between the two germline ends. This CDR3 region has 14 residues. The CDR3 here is CASSESGRNQPQHF. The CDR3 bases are TGTGCCAGCAGTGAGTCGGGGAGAAATCAGCCCCAGCATTTT. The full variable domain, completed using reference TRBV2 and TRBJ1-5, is EPEVTQTPSHQVTQMGQEVILRCVPISNHLYFYWYRQILGQKVEFLVSFYNNEISEKSEIFDDQFSVERPDGSNFTLKIRSTKLEDSAMYFCASSESGRNQPQHFGDGTRLSIL.

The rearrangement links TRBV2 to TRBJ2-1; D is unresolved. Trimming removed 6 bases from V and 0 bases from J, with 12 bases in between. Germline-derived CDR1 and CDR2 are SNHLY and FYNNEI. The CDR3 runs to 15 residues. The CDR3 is CASSPDGSSYNEQFF. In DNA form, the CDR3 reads TGTGCCAGCAGCCCGGACGGAAGCTCCTACAATGAGCAGTTCTTC.